The 16 T cell receptor beta chains listed next were all sequenced from one sample in a study of blood T cells in healthy people across ages. A second PCR of 7 to 11 cycles used a sample-barcoded 5' primer and a J-beta primer mix. TCRdb processed the 5' RACE reads anew with MiXCR; each CDR3 protein has one entry. Among hundreds of thousands of distinct CDR3 sequences listed, approximately 59% were seen once. Specimen: blood. All receptors come from a man aged 55-75 years in good health.

CDR3 in amino acids: CASSQEWDEGDTDTQYF. CDR3 DNA: TGCGCCAGCAGCCAAGAATGGGACGAAGGGGACACAGATACGCAGTATTTT. The gene calls are TRBV4-1 and TRBJ2-3; D possibly uses TRBD1 or TRBD2 (5 bases each). Germline CDR1 reads MGHRA; CDR2 reads YSYEKL. The CDR3 is 17 amino acids. V was pared by 0 bases and J by 2 bases, with 15 bases between.

In this sample, this clonotype turned up once. The genes are TRBV20-1 and TRBJ1-5, with 7 nucleotides matching TRBD1. The V segment lost 3 bases and the J segment 4 bases; nucleotides outside the gene matches: 9. Germline V gene lookup returns CDR1 DFQATT and CDR2 SNEGSKA (reference sequence). The CDR3 runs 15 residues. This CDR3 is CSARKTGSENQPQHF. The CDR3 bases are TGCAGTGCTAGGAAGACAGGGAGTGAAAATCAGCCCCAGCATTTT.

The chain uses TRBV10-3 and TRBJ2-5; perhaps TRBD1 as D (6 bases). Deletions cut 5 bases from V and 0 bases from J, with 7 bases between. Germline-derived CDR1 and CDR2 are ENHRY and SYGVKD. The length of the CDR3 is 13 residues. DNA of the CDR3: TGTGCCATCAGTCAGGGGTACCAAGAGACCCAGTACTTC. It codes for CAISQGYQETQYF.

The chain carries TRBV6-1 and TRBJ2-3; D may be TRBD1 (6 bases). CDR1 is MNHNS and CDR2 is SASEGT in the germline V gene. The ends were cut back, 1 base at V and 10 bases at J, with 15 bases in the middle. This CDR3 region has 14 residues. In nucleotides, the CDR3 is TGTGCCAGCAGTGAAGTTGGACAGTCTAGTGCGCAGTATTTT. Translation: CASSEVGQSSAQYF.

The chain combines TRBV7-2 with TRBJ1-2, with 8 bases lining up with TRBD1. Germline V gene lookup returns CDR1 SGHTA and CDR2 FQGNSA. With 3 bases clipped from V and 0 bases from J, the junction kept 3 bases outside the gene matches. CDR3 length: 15 amino acids. The CDR3: CASSFQGAANYGYTF. The CDR3 DNA reads as TGTGCCAGCAGCTTTCAGGGGGCAGCTAACTATGGCTACACCTTC. The full variable domain, completed using reference TRBV7-2 and TRBJ1-2, is GAGVSQSPSNKVTEKGKDVELRCDPISGHTALYWYRQSLGQGLEFLIYFQGNSAPDKSGLPSDRFSAERTGGSVSTLTIQRTQQEDSAVYLCASSFQGAANYGYTFGSGTRLTVV.

This clonotype appeared a few times. This chain connects TRBV20-1 to TRBJ2-5; 8 bases agree with TRBD2. The V and J ends lost 5 bases and 3 bases, in that order; junction bases with no gene match: 5. The germline gives CDR1 DFQATT, CDR2 SNEGSKA (reference sequence). CDR3 size: 13 residues. The CDR3 loop is CSASLSGEETQYF. The DNA for the CDR3 is TGCAGTGCTTCTCTTAGCGGGGAAGAGACCCAGTACTTC.

In this sample, this clonotype turned up many times. This chain links TRBV3-1 with TRBJ2-5, with 12 bases matching TRBD2. Trimming took 0 bases from V and 2 from J; bases not matched to a gene: 7. Per germline, CDR1 LGHDT and CDR2 YNNKEL (reference sequence). CDR3 length equals 18 residues. The CDR3: CASSQERGLAGQQETQYF. The CDR3 bases are TGTGCCAGCAGCCAAGAACGGGGACTAGCGGGCCAGCAAGAGACCCAGTACTTC.

J is TRBJ2-1 and V is TRBV20-1, with a tentative D call TRBD2 (6 bases). Trimming left V 0 bases short and J 0 bases short, with 21 bases between. CDR1 and CDR2 (germline): DFQATT, SNEGSKA (reference sequence). CDR3 size: 19 residues. CDR3 region: CSARDLVGGGMSSYNEQFF. CDR3 DNA sequence: TGCAGTGCTAGAGATCTAGTTGGTGGGGGGATGAGCTCCTACAATGAGCAGTTCTTC.

The rearrangement joins TRBV20-1 to TRBJ2-5; weak D call: TRBD1 (6 bases). CDR3 size: 15 residues. The V gene lost 0 bases and the J gene lost 2 bases, with 13 bases spanning the gap. Germline V gene lookup returns CDR1 DFQATT and CDR2 SNEGSKA (reference sequence). The CDR3 DNA follows: TGCAGTGCTAGAGATCCAAACAGGGCACAAGAGACCCAGTACTTC. Its protein is CSARDPNRAQETQYF.

The genes are TRBV24-1 and TRBJ2-1; D is perhaps TRBD1 (5 bases). Germline-derived CDR1 and CDR2 are KGHDR and SFDVKD. CDR3 length: 13 amino acids. The V end lost 3 bases, the J end lost 7 bases, and 9 bases lay between the germline ends. The DNA of the CDR3 is TGTGCCACCAGTGATGGGGCGGATAATGAGCAGTTCTTC. Its protein is CATSDGADNEQFF.

This clonotype was observed a handful of times. The V gene is TRBV7-6, the J gene TRBJ2-4; D remains ambiguous. This CDR3 region has 16 residues. Trimming removed 2 bases from V and 0 bases from J, with 11 bases in between. Germline V lookup: CDR1 SGHVS, CDR2 FNYEAQ. CDR3 in DNA: TGTGCCAGCAGCTTAAGACTCATACTAGCCAAAAACATTCAGTACTTC. This sequence encodes CASSLRLILAKNIQYF.

The rearrangement uses TRBV12-3 or TRBV12-4 and TRBJ2-7; tentative D call: TRBD1 (6 bases). The end of the DNA aligns better with TRBJ2-5, so the J call may be wrong. CDR3 length: 14 residues. The CDR3 bases are TGTGCCAGCAGCAAAACAGGGAGTTGGGAGACCCAGTACTTC. Translating it yields CASSKTGSWETQYF.

This sequence joins TRBV7-2 and TRBJ2-3, with 7 bases identical to TRBD2. The CDR3 loop spans 16 amino acids. Germline CDR1 reads SGHTA; CDR2 reads FQGNSA. V was pared by 5 bases and J by 5 bases, with 13 bases of the junction left unmatched. The CDR3 sequence: CASSLLGAGVGDTQYF. As DNA, the CDR3 is TGTGCCAGCAGCCTCCTCGGGGCGGGGGTGGGAGATACGCAGTATTTT.

This clonotype was observed a few times. This chain uses TRBV6-5 with TRBJ2-7; D is perhaps TRBD2 (6 bases). V was trimmed by 0 bases and J by 3 bases, leaving 12 bases between them. This CDR3 has 15 amino acids. Looked up from germline, CDR1 is MNHEY and CDR2 is SVGAGI. The CDR3 sequence: CASSYSAGRIYEQYF. CDR3 bases: TGTGCCAGCAGTTACTCGGCGGGGAGGATCTACGAGCAGTACTTC.

The chain is built from TRBV7-2 and TRBJ1-2, with D uncertain. From germline, CDR1 is SGHTA and CDR2 FQGNSA. The CDR3 sequence is 13 residues long. V was clipped by 2 bases and J by 8 bases, with 12 bases between them. This CDR3 is CASSLRRGYGYTF. CDR3 coding DNA: TGTGCCAGCAGCTTACGACGGGGTTACGGCTACACCTTC.

The J gene is TRBJ2-3, the V gene TRBV11-2; D not resolved. There are 15 residues in the CDR3. Trimming shortened V by 1 base and J by 2 bases, and 10 bases separated the two germline ends. Germline V gene sequence: CDR1 SGHAT, CDR2 FQNNGV. The CDR3 here is CASSLANLDTDTQYF. CDR3 in DNA: TGTGCCAGCAGCTTAGCCAACTTAGACACAGATACGCAGTATTTT.